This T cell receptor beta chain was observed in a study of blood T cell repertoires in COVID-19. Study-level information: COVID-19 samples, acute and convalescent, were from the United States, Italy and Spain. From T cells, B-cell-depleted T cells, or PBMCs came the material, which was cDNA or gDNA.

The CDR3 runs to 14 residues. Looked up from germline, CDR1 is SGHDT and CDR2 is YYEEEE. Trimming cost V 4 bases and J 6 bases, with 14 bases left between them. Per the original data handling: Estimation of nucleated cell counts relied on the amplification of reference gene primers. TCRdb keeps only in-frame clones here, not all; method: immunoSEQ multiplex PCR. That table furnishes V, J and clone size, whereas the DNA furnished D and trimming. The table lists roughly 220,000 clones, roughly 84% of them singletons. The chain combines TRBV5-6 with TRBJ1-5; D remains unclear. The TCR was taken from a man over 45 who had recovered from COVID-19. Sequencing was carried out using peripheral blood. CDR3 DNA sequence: TGTGCCAGCAGCAGACGAGGGCTACGTCAGCCCCAGCATTTT. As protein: CASSRRGLRQPQHF.